Below are 22 T cell receptor beta chains sequenced from a single sample in a study of monozygotic twins with inflammatory bowel disease. TCRdb re-called the 5' RACE reads, yielding one record per CDR3 amino acid sequence without DNA. The listing contains about 110,000 distinct CDR3 sequences. Specimen: blood. These receptors were collected from a human donor with ulcerative colitis or Crohn's disease, or a healthy co-twin of an affected twin (not recorded which).

The chain employs TRBV24-1 and TRBJ2-1; TCRdb gives TRBD2 as the D gene, but with no DNA this cannot be confirmed. The germline V gene encodes CDR1 KGHDR and CDR2 SFDVKD. CDR3 length: 16 amino acids. CDR3 residues: CATSKTGTSGVVEQFF.

The chain uses TRBV24-1 and TRBJ1-1; checking the TCRdb D call of TRBD1 is not possible without DNA. The CDR3 runs to 15 residues. Germline V lookup: CDR1 KGHDR, CDR2 SFDVKD. The CDR3 loop reads CATSDRTGGNTEAFF.

The gene calls are TRBV7-3 and TRBJ1-1. Germline loops: CDR1 SGHTA, CDR2 FQGTGA. The CDR3 has 13 residues. This chain's CDR3 is CASSADRNTEAFF.

The chain recombines TRBV6-2 or TRBV6-3 with TRBJ1-1. CDR1 and CDR2 (germline): MNHEY, SVGEGT. This CDR3 is built from 13 residues. The CDR3 protein is CASSYFVNTEAFF.

The gene calls are TRBV3-1 and TRBJ1-3; the D gene TCRdb calls, TRBD1, cannot be checked with no DNA. CDR1 and CDR2 (germline): LGHDT, YNNKEL (reference sequence). CDR3 size: 15 residues. This CDR3 is CASSQQGSSGNTIYF. The whole variable domain, filled in from reference TRBV3-1 and TRBJ1-3, reads DTAVSQTPKYLVTQMGNDKSIKCEQNLGHDTMYWYKQDSKKFLKIMFSYNNKELIINETVPNRFSPKSPDKAHLNLHINSLELGDSAVYFCASSQQGSSGNTIYFGEGSWLTVV.

The chain combines TRBV7-8 with TRBJ2-7; with no DNA, the TCRdb D assignment of TRBD2 cannot be verified. Germline V gives CDR1 SGHVS, CDR2 FQNEAQ. CDR3 length: 17 amino acids. CDR3 residues: CASSPQANWALSYEQYF.

The chain couples TRBV20-1 to TRBJ2-7; the D call from TCRdb, TRBD1, cannot be confirmed without DNA. Germline CDR1 is DFQATT and CDR2 is SNEGSKA (reference sequence). This CDR3 comprises 12 residues. The CDR3 is CSVQGNAYEQYF.

J is TRBJ2-3 and V is TRBV27. Germline CDR1 MNHEY, CDR2 SMNVEV (reference sequence). This CDR3 spans 14 amino acids. The CDR3 protein is CASSPLDFSDTQYF.

The rearrangement uses TRBV20-1 and TRBJ2-7; the TCRdb D gene call, TRBD2, has no DNA to confirm it. Germline CDR1 and CDR2: DFQATT and SNEGSKA (reference sequence). CDR3 length: 15 residues. This chain's CDR3 is CSARDESGGSYEQYF.

The chain combines TRBV28 with TRBJ2-7; as DNA is missing, the TRBD1 call by TCRdb cannot be tested. CDR1 is MDHEN and CDR2 is SYDVKM in the germline V gene. CDR3 length: 14 amino acids. CDR3 loop: CASTQTGSSYEQYF.

The chain links TRBV5-1 to TRBJ1-1. CDR1 and CDR2 from the germline V gene are SGHRS and YFSETQ. This CDR3 spans 13 amino acids. The CDR3 reads CASRLDYDTEAFF.

The chain couples TRBV6-1 to TRBJ1-2. Germline values: CDR1 MNHNS, CDR2 SASEGT. The CDR3 loop spans 13 amino acids. The CDR3 is CASSDTLGYGYTF.

The V gene is TRBV5-1, the J gene TRBJ2-3; there is no DNA to check the TCRdb D call of TRBD2. The CDR3 extends over 14 amino acids. CDR1 and CDR2 from the germline V gene are SGHRS and YFSETQ. CDR3 sequence: CASRMDYYTDTQYF.

The chain has TRBV28 and TRBJ2-7; TCRdb calls TRBD1, which cannot be checked without DNA. Germline V gives CDR1 MDHEN, CDR2 SYDVKM. The CDR3 contains 14 residues. CDR3: CASSGLDTSYEQYF.

The V gene is TRBV12-3 or TRBV12-4, the J gene TRBJ1-1. The CDR3 covers 14 residues. The CDR3 is CASSFGESGTEAFF.

The chain couples TRBV6-1 to TRBJ2-2; TCRdb's assignment of TRBD1 cannot be checked, as there is no DNA. CDR1 MNHNS and CDR2 SASEGT come from the germline V gene. This CDR3 region has 16 residues. The CDR3 protein is CASSQAPGSGSGELFF.

The rearrangement uses TRBV5-1 and TRBJ2-1; the TRBD2 assignment by TCRdb is unverifiable without DNA. CDR1 is SGHRS, CDR2 YFSETQ, per germline. The CDR3 contains 16 residues. CDR3 protein: CASSQTPATPENEQFF.

The V call is TRBV2, the J call TRBJ2-3. The CDR3 is 13 residues long. The germline V gene encodes CDR1 SNHLY and CDR2 FYNNEI. The CDR3 region is CASSARTIDTQYF.

This chain joins TRBV29-1 and TRBJ2-7; absent DNA, TCRdb's TRBD2 call cannot be checked. The CDR3 length is 13 residues. CDR1 is SQVTM and CDR2 is ANQGSEA in the germline V gene. This CDR3 is CSAETGLCYEQYF.

V usage is TRBV19 and J usage is TRBJ2-2; TCRdb calls TRBD1, which cannot be checked without DNA. Germline CDR1 reads LNHDA; CDR2 reads SQIVND (reference sequence). CDR3 length: 16 amino acids. This CDR3 is CASSSRRGGNTGELFF.

V usage is TRBV7-6 and J usage is TRBJ2-3; TCRdb gives TRBD2 as the D gene, but with no DNA this cannot be confirmed. Germline CDR1 SGHVS, CDR2 FNYEAQ. This CDR3 has 13 amino acids. This chain's CDR3 is CASSAGITDTQYF.

The rearrangement joins TRBV5-1 to TRBJ2-5; with no DNA, the TCRdb D assignment of TRBD1 cannot be verified. Germline V gene lookup returns CDR1 SGHRS and CDR2 YFSETQ. The CDR3 length is 14 residues. The CDR3 protein is CASSLEGQQETQYF.